The source of this TCR beta chain is a study of T cells after yellow fever vaccination. After removal of 0 bases from V and 7 bases from J, the junction contained 5 bases not matched to a gene. CDR1 and CDR2 from the germline V gene are MNHEY and SVGEGT. The CDR3 runs to 16 residues. Study observations and caveats: Detected again after the booster were most primary-vaccination clones, at roughly 95% CD4 and more than 70% CD8. One caveat is that FACS-sorted repertoires could contain abundant clonotypes contaminating from the bulk population.

Using its own MiXCR run on the 5' RACE reads, TCRdb lists one record per CDR3 protein. There are around 610,000 distinct CDR3 sequences in the sample; approximately 13% occur only once, and around 15% lies in the top ten. This clonotype was counted between two and nine times. What it recognizes is unknown. The V call is TRBV6-2 or TRBV6-3, the J call TRBJ2-7; 14 positions agree with TRBD2. The source of this sequence is a man aged 25-40 years who received the YFV17D yellow fever vaccine. The source was PBMCs, collected on the day of the yellow fever booster vaccination. CDR3 sequence (DNA): TGTGCCAGCAGTTACTCGACTAGCGGGAGGGCCGGGGAGCAGTACTTC. Protein: CASSYSTSGRAGEQYF.